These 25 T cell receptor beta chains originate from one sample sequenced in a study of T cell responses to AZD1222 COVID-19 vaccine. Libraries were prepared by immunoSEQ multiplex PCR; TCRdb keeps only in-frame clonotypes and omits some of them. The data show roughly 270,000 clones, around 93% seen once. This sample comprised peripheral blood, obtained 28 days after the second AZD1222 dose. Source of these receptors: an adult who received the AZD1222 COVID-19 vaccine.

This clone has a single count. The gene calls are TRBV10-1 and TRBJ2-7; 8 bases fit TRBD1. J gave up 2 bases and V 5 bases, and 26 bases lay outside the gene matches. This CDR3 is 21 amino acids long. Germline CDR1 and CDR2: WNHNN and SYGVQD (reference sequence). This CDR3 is CASSPPRDRQPPGQATYEQYF. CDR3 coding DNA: TGCGCCAGCAGTCCCCCCCGGGACAGGCAACCCCCGGGACAGGCAACCTACGAGCAGTACTTC.

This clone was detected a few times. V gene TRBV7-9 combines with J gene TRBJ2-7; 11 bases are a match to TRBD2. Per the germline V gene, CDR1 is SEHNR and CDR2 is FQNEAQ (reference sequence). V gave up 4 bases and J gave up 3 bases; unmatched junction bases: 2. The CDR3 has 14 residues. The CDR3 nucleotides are TGTGCCAGCAGCTCAGGGACTAGCGGCTACGAGCAGTACTTC. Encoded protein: CASSSGTSGYEQYF.

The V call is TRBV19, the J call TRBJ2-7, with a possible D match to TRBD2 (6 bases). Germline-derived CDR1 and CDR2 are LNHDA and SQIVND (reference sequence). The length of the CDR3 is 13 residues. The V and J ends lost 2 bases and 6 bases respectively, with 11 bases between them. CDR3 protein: CASSIRQGGEQYF. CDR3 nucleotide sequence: TGTGCCAGTAGTATAAGGCAGGGAGGCGAGCAGTACTTC.

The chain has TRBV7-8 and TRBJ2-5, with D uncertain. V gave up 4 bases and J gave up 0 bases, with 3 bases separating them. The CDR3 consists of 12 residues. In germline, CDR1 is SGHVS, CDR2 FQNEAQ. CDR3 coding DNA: TGTGCCAGCAGCTCCTACCAAGAGACCCAGTACTTC. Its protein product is CASSSYQETQYF.

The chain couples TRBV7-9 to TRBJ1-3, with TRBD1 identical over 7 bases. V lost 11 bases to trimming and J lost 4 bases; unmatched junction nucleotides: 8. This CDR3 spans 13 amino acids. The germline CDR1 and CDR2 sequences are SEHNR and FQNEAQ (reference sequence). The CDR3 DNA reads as TGTGCCTGCGAGAGGGGGCAGGGAAACACCATATATTTT. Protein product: CACERGQGNTIYF.

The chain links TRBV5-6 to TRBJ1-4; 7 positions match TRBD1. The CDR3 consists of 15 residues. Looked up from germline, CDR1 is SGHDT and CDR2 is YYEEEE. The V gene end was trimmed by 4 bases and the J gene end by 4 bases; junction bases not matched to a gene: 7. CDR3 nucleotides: TGTGCCAGCAGCCCCCGGGACAGAAGTAATGAAAAACTGTTTTTT. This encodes CASSPRDRSNEKLFF.

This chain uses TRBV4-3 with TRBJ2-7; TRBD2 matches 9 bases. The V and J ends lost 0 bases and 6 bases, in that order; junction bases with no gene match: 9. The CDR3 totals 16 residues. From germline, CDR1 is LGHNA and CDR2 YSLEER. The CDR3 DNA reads TGCGCCAGCAGCCAAGATCACTGGCGGGAGGGTGGCGAGCAGTACTTC. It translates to CASSQDHWREGGEQYF.

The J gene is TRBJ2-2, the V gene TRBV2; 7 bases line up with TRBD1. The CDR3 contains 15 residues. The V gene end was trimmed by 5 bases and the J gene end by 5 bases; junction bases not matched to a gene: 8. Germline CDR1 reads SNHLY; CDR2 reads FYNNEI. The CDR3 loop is CASSLQGGETGELFF. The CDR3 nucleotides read TGTGCCAGCAGTCTCCAAGGGGGCGAAACCGGGGAGCTGTTTTTT.

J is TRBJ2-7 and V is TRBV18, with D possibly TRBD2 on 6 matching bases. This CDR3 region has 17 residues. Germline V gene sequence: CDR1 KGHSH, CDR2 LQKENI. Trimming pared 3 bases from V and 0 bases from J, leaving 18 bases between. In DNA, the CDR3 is TGTGCCAGCTCACCCTGGGGGACCCGGGAGAGCTCCTACGAGCAGTACTTC. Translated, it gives CASSPWGTRESSYEQYF.

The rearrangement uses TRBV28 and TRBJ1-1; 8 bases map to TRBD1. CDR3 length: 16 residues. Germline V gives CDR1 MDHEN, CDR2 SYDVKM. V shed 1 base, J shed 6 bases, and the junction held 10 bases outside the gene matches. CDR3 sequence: CASSLLIRQGMAEAFF. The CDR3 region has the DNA TGTGCCAGCAGTTTATTAATTAGACAGGGGATGGCTGAAGCTTTCTTT.

The CDR3 region has the DNA TGTGCCAGCTTAAGCGGGAGAGGGCCCGGGGAGCTGTTTTTT. Its translation: CASLSGRGPGELFF. This chain links TRBV11-1 with TRBJ2-2; TRBD2 agrees at 8 bases. V gave up 8 bases and J gave up 6 bases; unmatched junction bases: 8. The germline CDR1 and CDR2 sequences are SGHAT and FQDESV (reference sequence). CDR3 length: 14 residues.

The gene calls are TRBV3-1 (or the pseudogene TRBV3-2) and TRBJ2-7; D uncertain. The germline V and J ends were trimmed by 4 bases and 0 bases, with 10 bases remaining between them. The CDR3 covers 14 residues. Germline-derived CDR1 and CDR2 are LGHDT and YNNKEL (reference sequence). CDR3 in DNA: TGTGCCAGCAGCCGTCGCGCCAGCTCCTACGAGCAGTACTTC. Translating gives CASSRRASSYEQYF.

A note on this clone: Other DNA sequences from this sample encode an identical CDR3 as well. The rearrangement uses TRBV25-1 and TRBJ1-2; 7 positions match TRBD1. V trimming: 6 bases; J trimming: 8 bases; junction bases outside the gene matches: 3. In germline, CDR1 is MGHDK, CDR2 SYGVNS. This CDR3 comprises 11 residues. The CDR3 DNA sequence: TGTGCCAGCAGCGGAGGGGGCGGCTACACCTTC. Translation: CASSGGGGYTF.

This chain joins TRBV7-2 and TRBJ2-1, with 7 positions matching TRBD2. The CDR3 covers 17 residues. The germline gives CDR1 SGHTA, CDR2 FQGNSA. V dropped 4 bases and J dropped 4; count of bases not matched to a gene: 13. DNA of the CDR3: TGTGCCAGCAGCTCATCCTGGGGGGGAGGGACTTACAATGAGCAGTTCTTC. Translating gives CASSSSWGGGTYNEQFF.

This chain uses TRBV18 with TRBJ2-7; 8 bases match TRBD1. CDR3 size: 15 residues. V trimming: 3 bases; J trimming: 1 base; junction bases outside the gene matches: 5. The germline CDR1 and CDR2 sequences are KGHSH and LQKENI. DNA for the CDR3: TGTGCCAGCTCACCGACAGGGGTCGGGTCCTACGAGCAGTACTTC. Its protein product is CASSPTGVGSYEQYF. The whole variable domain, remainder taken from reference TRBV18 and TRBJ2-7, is NAGVMQNPRHLVRRRGQEARLRCSPMKGHSHVYWYRQLPEEGLKFMVYLQKENIIDESGMPKERFSAEFPKEGPSILRIQQVVRGDSAAYFCASSPTGVGSYEQYFGPGTRLTVT.

The CDR3 protein is CASSETDINNSPLHF. The CDR3 region has the DNA TGTGCCAGCAGTGAAACCGACATAAACAATTCACCCCTCCACTTT. The V call is TRBV2, the J call TRBJ1-6; D is unclear. Deletions cut 2 bases from V and 7 bases from J, with 12 bases between. From germline, CDR1 is SNHLY and CDR2 FYNNEI. The CDR3 has 15 residues. Full variable domain (remainder filled in from reference TRBV2 and TRBJ1-6): EPEVTQTPSHQVTQMGQEVILRCVPISNHLYFYWYRQILGQKVEFLVSFYNNEISEKSEIFDDQFSVERPDGSNFTLKIRSTKLEDSAMYFCASSETDINNSPLHFGNGTRLTVT.

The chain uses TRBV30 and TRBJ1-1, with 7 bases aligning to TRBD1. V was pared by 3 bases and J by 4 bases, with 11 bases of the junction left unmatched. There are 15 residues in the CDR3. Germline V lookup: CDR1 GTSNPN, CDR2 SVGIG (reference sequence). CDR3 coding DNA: TGTGCCTGGAGCCCCCGACAGGGAAGTCCCACTGAAGCTTTCTTT. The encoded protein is CAWSPRQGSPTEAFF.

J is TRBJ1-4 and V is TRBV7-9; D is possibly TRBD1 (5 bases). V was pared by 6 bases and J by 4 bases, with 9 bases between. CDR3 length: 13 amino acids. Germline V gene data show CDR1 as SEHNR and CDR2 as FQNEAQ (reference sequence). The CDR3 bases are TGTGCCAGCAGTCAGGACATTAATGAAAAACTGTTTTTT. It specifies CASSQDINEKLFF.

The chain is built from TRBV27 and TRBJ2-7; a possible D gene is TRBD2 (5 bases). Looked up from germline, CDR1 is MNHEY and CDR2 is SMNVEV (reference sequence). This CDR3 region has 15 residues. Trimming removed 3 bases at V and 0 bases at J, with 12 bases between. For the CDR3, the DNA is TGTGCCAGCAGTTTTTCCGGGATGGGCTCCTACGAGCAGTACTTC. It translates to CASSFSGMGSYEQYF.

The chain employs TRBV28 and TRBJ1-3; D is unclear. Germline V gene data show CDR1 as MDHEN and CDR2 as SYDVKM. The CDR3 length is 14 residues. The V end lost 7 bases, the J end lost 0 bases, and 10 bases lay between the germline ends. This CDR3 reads CASKEESSGNTIYF. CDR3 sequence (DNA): TGTGCCAGCAAAGAAGAGAGCTCTGGAAACACCATATATTTT.

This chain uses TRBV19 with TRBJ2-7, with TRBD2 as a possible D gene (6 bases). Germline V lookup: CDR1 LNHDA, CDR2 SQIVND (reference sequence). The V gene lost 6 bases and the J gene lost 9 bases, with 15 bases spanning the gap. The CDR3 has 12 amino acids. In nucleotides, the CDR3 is TGTGCCAGTAGCCCCGGGGGAGCGGGGCAGTACTTC. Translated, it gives CASSPGGAGQYF. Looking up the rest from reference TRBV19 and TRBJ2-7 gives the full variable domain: DGGITQSPKYLFRKEGQNVTLSCEQNLNHDAMYWYRQDPGQGLRLIYYSQIVNDFQKGDIAEGYSVSREKKESFPLTVTSAQKNPTAFYLCASSPGGAGQYFGPGTRLTVT.

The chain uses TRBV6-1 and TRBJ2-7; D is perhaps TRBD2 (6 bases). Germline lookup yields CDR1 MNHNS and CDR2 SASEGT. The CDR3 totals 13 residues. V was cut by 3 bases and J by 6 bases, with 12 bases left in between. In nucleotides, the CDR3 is TGTGCCAGCAGTGAGGCGGGGAGTCGCGAGCAGTACTTC. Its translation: CASSEAGSREQYF.

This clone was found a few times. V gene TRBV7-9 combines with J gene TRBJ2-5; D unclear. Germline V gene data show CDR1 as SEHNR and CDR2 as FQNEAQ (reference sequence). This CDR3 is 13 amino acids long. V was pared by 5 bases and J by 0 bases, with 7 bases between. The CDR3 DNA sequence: TGTGCCAGCAGCCGCGGCAACCAAGAGACCCAGTACTTC. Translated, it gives CASSRGNQETQYF.

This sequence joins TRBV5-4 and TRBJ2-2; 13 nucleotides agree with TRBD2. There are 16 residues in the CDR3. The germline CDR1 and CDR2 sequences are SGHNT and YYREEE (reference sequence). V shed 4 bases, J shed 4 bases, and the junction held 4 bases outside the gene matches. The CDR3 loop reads CASSGGTSGITGELFF. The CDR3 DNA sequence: TGTGCCAGCAGCGGAGGGACTAGCGGGATCACCGGGGAGCTGTTTTTT.

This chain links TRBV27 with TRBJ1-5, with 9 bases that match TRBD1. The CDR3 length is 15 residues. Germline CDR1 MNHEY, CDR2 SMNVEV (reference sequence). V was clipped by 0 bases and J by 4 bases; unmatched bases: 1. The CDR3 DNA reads TGTGCCAGCAGTTTATCGACAGGGGGAAATCAGCCCCAGCATTTT. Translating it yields CASSLSTGGNQPQHF.